This T cell receptor (beta chain) came from a study of vaccination and CD4 T cells after COVID-19. The study, taken as a whole, reports: Convalescent patients displayed a median 86.3% of reactive clones emerging only post-vaccination.

Oncomine TCR Beta short-read sequencing was applied to DNA from cultured CD4+ T cells. MiXCR, run by TCRdb on the PCR reads, gives a single entry per CDR3 protein. The data contain around 12,000 distinct CDR3 sequences, 36% of them singletons. The treatment is: roughly 11-day PBMC culture with coronavirus spike peptide pools or control peptides (ViraFEST assay). Trimming took 2 bases from V and 3 from J; bases not matched to a gene: 7. The CDR3 extends over 16 amino acids. Germline loops: CDR1 SEHNR, CDR2 FQNEAQ (reference sequence). Turning to this clonotype: Its antigen is unidentified.

This receptor was identified in a human donor with COVID-19. The V call is TRBV7-9, the J call TRBJ2-1; TRBD2 matches at 7 bases. Sample: cultured CD4+ T cells from blood. The DNA for the CDR3 is TGTGCCAGCAGCTTATATGTGGGGGGGTACTACAATGAGCAGTTCTTC. The encoded protein is CASSLYVGGYYNEQFF.